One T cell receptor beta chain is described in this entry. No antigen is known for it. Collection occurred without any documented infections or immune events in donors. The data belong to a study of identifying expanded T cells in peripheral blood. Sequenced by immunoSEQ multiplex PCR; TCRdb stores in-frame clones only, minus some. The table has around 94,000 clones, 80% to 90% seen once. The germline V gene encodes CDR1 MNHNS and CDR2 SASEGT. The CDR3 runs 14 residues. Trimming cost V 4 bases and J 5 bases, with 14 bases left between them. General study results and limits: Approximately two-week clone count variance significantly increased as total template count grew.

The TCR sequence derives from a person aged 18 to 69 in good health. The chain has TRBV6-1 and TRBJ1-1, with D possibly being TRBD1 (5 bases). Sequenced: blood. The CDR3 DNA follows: TGTGCCAGCAGTGGAGGGGTAATTAGGACTGAAGCTTTCTTT. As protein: CASSGGVIRTEAFF.